This T cell receptor (beta chain) was captured by sequencing in a study of PD-L1 blockade in urothelial cancer. Study as a whole: Patients started atezolizumab at some point between 2012 and 2014, 1,200 mg intravenously every 3 weeks. Males with bladder-origin urothelial cancer made up about 85% of the roughly 29 patients. The median T cell count in blood samples was roughly 140,000.

TCRdb's table, derived via immunoSEQ multiplex PCR, lists solely in-frame clones and lacks some. The sample lists approximately 79,000 clones; less than 95% were seen once. Concerning this clone itself: Its specificity is not known.

Time point noted: peripheral blood 6 weeks after treatment start. Per the germline V gene, CDR1 is SGHDT and CDR2 is YYEEEE. Germline trimming cut 4 bases from V and 1 base from J; bases unmatched to any gene: 9. The CDR3 consists of 16 residues. Overall study results and limits: Where pretreatment blood TCR clonality fell below the median, better survival was predicted.

This material consisted of PBMCs, taken around atezolizumab (anti-PD-L1) treatment. The TCR sequence derives from a woman of 80 years or more with urothelial cancer. The J gene is TRBJ2-7, the V gene TRBV5-6, with 9 bases lining up with TRBD1. This CDR3 reads CASSPQGGQGSYEQYF. The CDR3 DNA is TGTGCCAGCAGCCCGCAGGGCGGACAGGGGTCCTACGAGCAGTACTTC.